This T cell receptor beta chain was sequenced for a study of shared clonotypes between healthy human individuals. Repertoires were generated with immunoSEQ multiplex PCR, while TCRdb's copy carries only in-frame clones and drops some. The sample holds some 2 million clones, over 85% seen once. The ends were cut back, 5 bases at V and 0 bases at J, with 8 bases in the middle. This CDR3 spans 14 amino acids. Looked up from germline, CDR1 is LNHDA and CDR2 is SQIVND (reference sequence). Positive CCR7 selection of CD45RO-negative cells yielded the naive CD8 cells, and terminally differentiated effector memory CD45RA+ cells were excluded. The donors, all of them Caucasian adults, lived in Nashville, Tennessee.

The genes are TRBV19 and TRBJ1-5; D remains unclear. What was sequenced was naive CD8+ T cells sorted from blood. The sequence was collected from a man between 18 and 35 years old in good health. Written as DNA, the CDR3 is TGTGCCAGTAGTTTCTCAGATAGCAATCAGCCCCAGCATTTT. It is translated as CASSFSDSNQPQHF.